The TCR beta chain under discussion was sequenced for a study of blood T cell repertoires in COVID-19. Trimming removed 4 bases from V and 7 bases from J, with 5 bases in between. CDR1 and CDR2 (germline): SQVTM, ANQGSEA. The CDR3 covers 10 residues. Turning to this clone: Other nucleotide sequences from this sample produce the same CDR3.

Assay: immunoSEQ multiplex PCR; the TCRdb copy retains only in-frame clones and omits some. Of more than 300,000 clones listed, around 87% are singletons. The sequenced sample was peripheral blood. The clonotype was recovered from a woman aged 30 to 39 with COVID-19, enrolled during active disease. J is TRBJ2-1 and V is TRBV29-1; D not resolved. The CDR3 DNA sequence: TGCAGCGTTGGAGGTAATGAGCAGTTCTTC. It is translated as CSVGGNEQFF.